The entry that follows covers one T cell receptor (beta chain) sequence. RNA totalling roughly 0.45 to 1 ug underwent reverse transcription with random hexamers. It was immunoSEQ multiplex PCR that amplified TCR beta CDR3 across 54 Vbeta and 13 Jbeta. TCRdb analysed the immunoSEQ multiplex PCR reads with MiXCR anew, one entry per CDR3 protein. Here the sample spans about 190,000 distinct CDR3 sequences, 85% to 95% being singletons. This sample is drawn from a study of CD8 T cells in Susac syndrome. At the level of the study: Eight or nine of the sequenced Susac syndrome patients were in remission, and more than 5 had active disease.

The junction had 6 bases not matched to a gene; V was cut back by 6 bases and J by 6 bases. This CDR3 spans 14 amino acids. CDR1 SNHLY and CDR2 FYNNEI come from the germline V gene. The chain combines TRBV2 with TRBJ1-5; TRBD1 matches 9 bases. The specimen sequenced was CD8+ T cells from PBMCs. The receptor was derived from a human donor with Susac syndrome. The CDR3 nucleotides are TGTGCCAGCAGAATGGGACAGGGAGTTCAGCCCCAGCATTTT. Translation: CASRMGQGVQPQHF.